This TCR beta chain stems from a study of blood T cell repertoires in COVID-19. In the study overall: Acute and convalescent COVID-19 samples came from the United States, Italy and Spain. In each case, the material was cDNA or gDNA derived from T cells, B-cell-depleted T cells, or PBMCs.

Those who participated ranged in age from roughly 18 to 95 years and resided in 24 US areas. Participant reports of clinical history set cohort assignment. On this clone: The germline gene is not matched at one end of the junction; a read error may be the cause.

Germline-derived CDR1 and CDR2 are SSHAT and FNYEAQ (reference sequence). There are 13 residues in the CDR3. Sequencing used immunoSEQ multiplex PCR; TCRdb keeps in-frame clones, though not all of them. This repertoire shows a few hundred thousand clones, just over 90% found once; its top ten account for around 0.86%. The gene calls are TRBV7-7 and TRBJ1-5; no reliable D call. The source is a woman aged 40 to 50 who had been exposed to COVID-19. Sequencing was carried out using PBMCs or T cells enriched from blood (not recorded which). CDR3 nucleotide sequence: TGTGCTAGCAGCTTGACCGAGGATCAGCCCCAGCATTTT. Translation: CASSLTEDQPQHF.